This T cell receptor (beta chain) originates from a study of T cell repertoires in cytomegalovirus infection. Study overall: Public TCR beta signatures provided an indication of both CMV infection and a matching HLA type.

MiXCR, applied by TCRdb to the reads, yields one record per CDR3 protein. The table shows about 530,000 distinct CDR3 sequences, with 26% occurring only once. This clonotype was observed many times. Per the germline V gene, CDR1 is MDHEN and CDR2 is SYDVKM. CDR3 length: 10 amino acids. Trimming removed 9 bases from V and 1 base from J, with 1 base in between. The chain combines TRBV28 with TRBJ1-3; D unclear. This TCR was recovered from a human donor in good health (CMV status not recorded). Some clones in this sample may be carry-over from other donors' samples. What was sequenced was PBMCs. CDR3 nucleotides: TGTGCCAGTTCTGGAAACACCATATATTTT. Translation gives CASSGNTIYF.